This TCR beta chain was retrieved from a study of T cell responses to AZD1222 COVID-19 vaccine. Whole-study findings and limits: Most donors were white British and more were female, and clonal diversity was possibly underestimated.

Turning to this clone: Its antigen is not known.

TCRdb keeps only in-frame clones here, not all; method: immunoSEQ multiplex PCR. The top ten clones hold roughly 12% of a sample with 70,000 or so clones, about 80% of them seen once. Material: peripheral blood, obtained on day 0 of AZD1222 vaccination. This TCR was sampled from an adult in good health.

The CDR3 sequence: CASSWGSNQPQHF. The CDR3 bases are TGTGCCAGCAGTTGGGGGAGCAATCAGCCCCAGCATTTT. The chain couples TRBV28 to TRBJ1-5; D may be TRBD1 (5 bases). The CDR3 loop spans 13 amino acids. Germline V lookup: CDR1 MDHEN, CDR2 SYDVKM. The germline V and J ends were trimmed by 4 bases and 1 base, with 5 bases remaining between them.